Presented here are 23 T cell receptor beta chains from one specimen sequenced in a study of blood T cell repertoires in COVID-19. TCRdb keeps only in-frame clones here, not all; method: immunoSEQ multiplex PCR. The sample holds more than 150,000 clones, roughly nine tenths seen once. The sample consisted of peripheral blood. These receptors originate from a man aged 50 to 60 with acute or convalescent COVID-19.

The DNA of the CDR3 is TGTGCCAGCAGCCACTACGGACTAGCGGGGGGGCTACAAGAGACCCAGTACTTC. Translation gives CASSHYGLAGGLQETQYF. The chain has TRBV3-1 (or the pseudogene TRBV3-2) and TRBJ2-5, with 15 bases matching TRBD2. The V segment lost 3 bases and the J segment 2 bases; nucleotides outside the gene matches: 7. The CDR3 length is 18 residues. Germline CDR1 LGHDT, CDR2 YNNKEL (reference sequence).

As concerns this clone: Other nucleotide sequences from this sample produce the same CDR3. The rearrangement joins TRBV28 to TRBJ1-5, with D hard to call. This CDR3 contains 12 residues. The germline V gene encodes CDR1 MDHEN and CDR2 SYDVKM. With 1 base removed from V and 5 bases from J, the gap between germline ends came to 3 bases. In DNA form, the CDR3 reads TGTGCCAGCAGTTTATCGTATCAGCCCCAGCATTTT. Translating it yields CASSLSYQPQHF. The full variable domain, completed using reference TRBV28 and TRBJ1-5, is DVKVTQSSRYLVKRTGEKVFLECVQDMDHENMFWYRQDPGLGLRLIYFSYDVKMKEKGDIPEGYSVSREKKERFSLILESASTNQTSMYLCASSLSYQPQHFGDGTRLSIL.

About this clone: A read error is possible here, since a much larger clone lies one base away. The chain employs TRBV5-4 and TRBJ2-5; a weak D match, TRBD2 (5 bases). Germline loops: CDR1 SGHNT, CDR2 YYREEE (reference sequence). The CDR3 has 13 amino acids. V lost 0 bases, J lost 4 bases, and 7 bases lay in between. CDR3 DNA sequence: TGTGCCAGCAGCTTGGTCGAGGGAGAGACCCAGTACTTC. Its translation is CASSLVEGETQYF.

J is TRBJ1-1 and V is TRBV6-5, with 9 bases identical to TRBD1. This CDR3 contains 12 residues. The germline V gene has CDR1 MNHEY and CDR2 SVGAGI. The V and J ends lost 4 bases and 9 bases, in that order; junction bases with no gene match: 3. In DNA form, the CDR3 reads TGTGCCAGCAGTTTCGGGACAGGGCAAGCTTTCTTT. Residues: CASSFGTGQAFF.

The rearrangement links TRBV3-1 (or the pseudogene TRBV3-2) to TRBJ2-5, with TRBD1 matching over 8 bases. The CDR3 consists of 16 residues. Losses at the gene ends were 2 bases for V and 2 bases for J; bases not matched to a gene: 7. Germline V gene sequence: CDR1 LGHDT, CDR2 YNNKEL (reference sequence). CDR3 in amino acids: CASSQRAGTGQETQYF. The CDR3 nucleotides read TGTGCCAGCAGCCAAAGGGCCGGGACAGGACAAGAGACCCAGTACTTC.

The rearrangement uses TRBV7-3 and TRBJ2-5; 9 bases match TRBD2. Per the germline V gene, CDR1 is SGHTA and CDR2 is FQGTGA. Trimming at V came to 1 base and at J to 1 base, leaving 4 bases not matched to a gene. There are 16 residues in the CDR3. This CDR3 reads CASSLIPRGGQETQYF. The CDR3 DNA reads TGTGCCAGCAGCTTAATACCGCGGGGGGGCCAAGAGACCCAGTACTTC.

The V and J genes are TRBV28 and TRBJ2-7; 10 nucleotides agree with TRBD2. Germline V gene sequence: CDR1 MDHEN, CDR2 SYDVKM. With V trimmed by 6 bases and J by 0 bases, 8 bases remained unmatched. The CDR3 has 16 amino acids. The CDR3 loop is CASSYKLAGASYEQYF. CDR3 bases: TGTGCCAGCAGCTACAAGCTAGCGGGAGCCTCCTACGAGCAGTACTTC.

CDR3: CASSSGAYEQYF. DNA for the CDR3: TGCGCCAGCAGCTCCGGAGCCTACGAGCAGTACTTC. The chain has TRBV5-1 and TRBJ2-7; D call uncertain. CDR3 length: 12 amino acids. With 3 bases removed from V and 2 bases from J, the gap between germline ends came to 6 bases. Germline CDR1 is SGHRS and CDR2 is YFSETQ.

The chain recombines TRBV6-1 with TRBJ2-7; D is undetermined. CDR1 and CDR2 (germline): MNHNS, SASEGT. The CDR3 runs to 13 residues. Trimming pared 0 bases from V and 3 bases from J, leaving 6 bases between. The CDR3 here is CASSEADSYEQYV. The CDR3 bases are TGTGCCAGCAGTGAAGCCGATAGCTACGAGCAGTACGTC.

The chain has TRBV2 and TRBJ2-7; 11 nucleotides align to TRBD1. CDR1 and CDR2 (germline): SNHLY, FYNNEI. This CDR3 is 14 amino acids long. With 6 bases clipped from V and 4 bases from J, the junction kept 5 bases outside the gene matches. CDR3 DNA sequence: TGTGCCAGCAGACCCGGGACAGGGGGTTACGAGCAGTACTTC. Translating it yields CASRPGTGGYEQYF.

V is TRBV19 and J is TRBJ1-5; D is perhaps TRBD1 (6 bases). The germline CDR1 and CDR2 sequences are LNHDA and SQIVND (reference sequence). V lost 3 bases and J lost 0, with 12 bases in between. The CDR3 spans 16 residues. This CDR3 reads CASSIFSTGSNQPQHF. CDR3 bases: TGTGCCAGTAGTATTTTCTCGACAGGTAGCAATCAGCCCCAGCATTTT.

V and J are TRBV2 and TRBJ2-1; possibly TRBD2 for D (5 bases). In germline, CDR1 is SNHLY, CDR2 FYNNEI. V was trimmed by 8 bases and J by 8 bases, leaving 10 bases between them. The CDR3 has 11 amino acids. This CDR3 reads CASQREDEQFF. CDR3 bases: TGTGCCAGCCAACGGGAAGATGAGCAGTTCTTC.

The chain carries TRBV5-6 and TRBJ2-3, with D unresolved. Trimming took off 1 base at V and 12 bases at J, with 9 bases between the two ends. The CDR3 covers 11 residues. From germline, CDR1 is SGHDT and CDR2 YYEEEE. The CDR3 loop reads CASSLNRGQYF. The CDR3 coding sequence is TGTGCCAGCAGCTTGAACCGAGGCCAGTATTTT. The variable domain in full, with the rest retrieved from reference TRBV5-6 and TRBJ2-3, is DAGVTQSPTHLIKTRGQQVTLRCSPKSGHDTVSWYQQALGQGPQFIFQYYEEEERQRGNFPDRFSGHQFPNYSSELNVNALLLGDSALYLCASSLNRGQYFGPGTRLTVL.

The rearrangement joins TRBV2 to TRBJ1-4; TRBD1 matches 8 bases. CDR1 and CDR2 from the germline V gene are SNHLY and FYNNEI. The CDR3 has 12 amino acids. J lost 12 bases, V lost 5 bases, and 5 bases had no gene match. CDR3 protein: CASSLQQGELFF. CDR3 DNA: TGTGCCAGCAGTCTTCAACAGGGGGAACTGTTTTTT.

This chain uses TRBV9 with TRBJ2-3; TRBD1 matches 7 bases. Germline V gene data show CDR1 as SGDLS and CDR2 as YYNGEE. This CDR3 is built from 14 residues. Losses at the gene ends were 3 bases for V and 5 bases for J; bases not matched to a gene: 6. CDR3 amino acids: CASSGLRDRDTQYF. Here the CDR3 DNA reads TGTGCCAGCAGCGGCCTCCGGGACAGAGATACGCAGTATTTT.

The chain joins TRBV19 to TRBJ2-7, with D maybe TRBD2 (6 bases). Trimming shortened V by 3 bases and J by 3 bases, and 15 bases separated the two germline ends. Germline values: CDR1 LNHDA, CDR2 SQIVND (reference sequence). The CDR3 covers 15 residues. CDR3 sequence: CASSILLSGGYEQYF. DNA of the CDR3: TGTGCCAGTAGTATCCTCCTTAGCGGTGGCTACGAGCAGTACTTC.

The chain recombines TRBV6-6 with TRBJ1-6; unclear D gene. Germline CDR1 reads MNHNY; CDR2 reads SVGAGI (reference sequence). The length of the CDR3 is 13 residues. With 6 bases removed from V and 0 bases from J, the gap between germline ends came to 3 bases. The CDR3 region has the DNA TGTGCCAGCAGGAGCTCCTATAATTCACCCCTCCACTTT. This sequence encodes CASRSSYNSPLHF.

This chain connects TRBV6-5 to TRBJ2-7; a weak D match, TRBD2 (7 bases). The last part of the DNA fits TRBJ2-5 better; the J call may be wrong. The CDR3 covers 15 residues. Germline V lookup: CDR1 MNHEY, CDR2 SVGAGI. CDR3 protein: CASSYKGGGLETQYF. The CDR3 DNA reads TGTGCCAGCAGTTACAAAGGGGGGGGGCTCGAGACCCAGTACTTC.

The CDR3 nucleotides are TGTGCCATAACGGACAGGGACTATAATTCACCCCTCCACTTT. This translates into CAITDRDYNSPLHF. The chain links TRBV24-1 to TRBJ1-6, with TRBD1 matching 8 bases. Trimming removed 11 bases from V and 3 bases from J; junction bases left unmatched: 5. The length of the CDR3 is 14 residues. The germline gives CDR1 KGHDR, CDR2 SFDVKD.

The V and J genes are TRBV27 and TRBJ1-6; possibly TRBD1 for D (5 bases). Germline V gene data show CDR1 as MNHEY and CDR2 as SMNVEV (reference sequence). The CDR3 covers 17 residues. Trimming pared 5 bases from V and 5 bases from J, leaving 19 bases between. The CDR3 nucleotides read TGTGCCAGCAGTCCACAGGAACCCCAACTGAATAATTCACCCCTCCACTTT. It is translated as CASSPQEPQLNNSPLHF.

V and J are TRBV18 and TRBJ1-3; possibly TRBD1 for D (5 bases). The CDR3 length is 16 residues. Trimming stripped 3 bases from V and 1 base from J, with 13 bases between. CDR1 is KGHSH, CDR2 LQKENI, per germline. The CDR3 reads CASSPTPGNSGNTIYF. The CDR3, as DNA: TGTGCCAGCTCACCTACTCCAGGGAATTCTGGAAACACCATATATTTT.

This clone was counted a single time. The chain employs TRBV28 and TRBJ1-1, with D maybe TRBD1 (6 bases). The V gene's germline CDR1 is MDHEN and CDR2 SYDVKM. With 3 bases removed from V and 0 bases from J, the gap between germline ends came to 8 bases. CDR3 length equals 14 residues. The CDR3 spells CASSFGGLNTEAFF. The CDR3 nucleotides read TGTGCCAGCAGTTTTGGGGGCTTGAACACTGAAGCTTTCTTT.

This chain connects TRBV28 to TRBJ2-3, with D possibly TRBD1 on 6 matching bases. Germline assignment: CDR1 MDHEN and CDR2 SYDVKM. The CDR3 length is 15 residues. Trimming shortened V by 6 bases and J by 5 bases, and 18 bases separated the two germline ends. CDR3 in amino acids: CASRPGAGAGDTQYF. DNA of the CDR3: TGTGCCAGCAGACCCGGGGCAGGGGCAGGAGATACGCAGTATTTT.